This TCR beta chain was found in a study of cytomegalovirus exposure and HLA in healthy donors. The method was immunoSEQ multiplex PCR; TCRdb's version includes in-frame clones alone and lacks a portion of them. The top ten clones hold about 3% of a sample with some 150,000 clones, less than 90% of them seen once. The CDR3 covers 15 residues. Germline V gene lookup returns CDR1 MNHNS and CDR2 SASEGT. J gave up 10 bases and V 6 bases, and 15 bases lay outside the gene matches. The origin of this receptor is a woman younger than 35 in good health and CMV-seropositive. The material sequenced was PBMCs. The genes are TRBV6-1 and TRBJ2-1; 7 bases agree with TRBD2. The chain's CDR3 is CASSDSLGGSQEQFF. In DNA form, the CDR3 reads TGTGCCAGCAGCGATTCCCTGGGCGGGAGCCAGGAGCAGTTCTTC.